A few counts support the clone carrying this T cell receptor (beta chain). Antigen unknown. The TCR beta libraries were generated through quantitative 5'-RACE incorporating molecular barcodes. TCRdb re-called the 5' RACE reads through MiXCR, storing one row per CDR3 protein. Of around 300,000 distinct CDR3 sequences listed, approximately 10% are singletons. The data were taken from a study of CD8 T cells in ankylosing spondylitis. General study points: For ankylosing spondylitis blood, a TCR beta motif of 8 or 9 highly homologous variants appeared characteristic. Earlier authors reported some of these motif variants in reactive arthritis synovial fluid and blood.

The TCR comes from a female donor with ankylosing spondylitis or in good health (not recorded which). Sequenced: blood, either unsorted or a sorted T cell fraction (not recorded which).

The CDR3 DNA reads as TGTGCCAGCAGCCCGGTCCGGGACCCGGGCAACATTCAGTACTTC. It yields the protein CASSPVRDPGNIQYF. This rearrangement joins TRBV3-1 to TRBJ2-4, with D perhaps matching TRBD1 or TRBD2 (5 bases each). Germline loops: CDR1 LGHDT, CDR2 YNNKEL (reference sequence). The CDR3 runs 15 residues. Trimming left V 4 bases short and J 7 bases short, with 17 bases between.